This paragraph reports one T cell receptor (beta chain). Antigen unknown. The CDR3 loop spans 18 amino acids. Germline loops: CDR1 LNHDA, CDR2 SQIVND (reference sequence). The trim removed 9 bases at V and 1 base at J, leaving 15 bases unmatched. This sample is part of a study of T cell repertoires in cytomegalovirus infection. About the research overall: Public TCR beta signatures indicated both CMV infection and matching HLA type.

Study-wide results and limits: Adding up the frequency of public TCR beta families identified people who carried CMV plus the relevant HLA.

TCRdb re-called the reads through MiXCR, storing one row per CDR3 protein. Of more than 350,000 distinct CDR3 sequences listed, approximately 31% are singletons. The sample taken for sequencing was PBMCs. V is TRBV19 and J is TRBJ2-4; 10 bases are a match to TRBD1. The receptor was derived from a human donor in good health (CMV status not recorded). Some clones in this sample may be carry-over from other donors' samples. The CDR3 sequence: CASRTGTGALAAKNIQYF. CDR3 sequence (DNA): TGTGCCAGCCGCACCGGGACAGGGGCTCTCGCGGCCAAAAACATTCAGTACTTC.